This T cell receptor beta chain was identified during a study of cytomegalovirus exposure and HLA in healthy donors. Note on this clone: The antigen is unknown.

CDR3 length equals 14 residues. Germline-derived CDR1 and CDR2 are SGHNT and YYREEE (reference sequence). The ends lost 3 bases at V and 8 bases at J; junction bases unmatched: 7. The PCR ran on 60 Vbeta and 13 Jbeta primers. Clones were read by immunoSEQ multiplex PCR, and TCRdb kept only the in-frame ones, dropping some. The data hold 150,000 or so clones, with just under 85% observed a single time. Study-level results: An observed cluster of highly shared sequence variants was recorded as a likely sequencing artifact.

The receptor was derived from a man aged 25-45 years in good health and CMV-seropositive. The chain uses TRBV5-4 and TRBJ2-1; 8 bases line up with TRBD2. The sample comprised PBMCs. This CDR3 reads CASSSGTSLYEQFF. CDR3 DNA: TGTGCCAGCAGCTCCGGGACTAGTTTGTATGAGCAGTTCTTC. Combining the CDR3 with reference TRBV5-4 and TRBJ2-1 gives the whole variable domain ETGVTQSPTHLIKTRGQQVTLRCSSQSGHNTVSWYQQALGQGPQFIFQYYREEENGRGNFPPRFSGLQFPNYSSELNVNALELDDSALYLCASSSGTSLYEQFFGPGTRLTVL.